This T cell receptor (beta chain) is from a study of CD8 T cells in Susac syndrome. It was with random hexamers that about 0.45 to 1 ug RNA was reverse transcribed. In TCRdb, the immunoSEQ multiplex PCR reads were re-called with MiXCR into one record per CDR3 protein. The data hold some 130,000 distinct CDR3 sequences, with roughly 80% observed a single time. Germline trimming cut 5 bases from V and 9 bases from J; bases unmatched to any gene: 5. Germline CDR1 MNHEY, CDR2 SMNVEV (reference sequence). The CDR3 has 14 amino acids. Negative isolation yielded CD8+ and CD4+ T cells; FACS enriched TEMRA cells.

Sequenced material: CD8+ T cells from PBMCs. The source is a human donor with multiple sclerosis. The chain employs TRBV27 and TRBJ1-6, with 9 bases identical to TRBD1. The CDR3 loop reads CASSPTTGGSPLHF. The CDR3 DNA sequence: TGTGCCAGCAGTCCCACGACAGGGGGTTCACCCCTCCACTTT.